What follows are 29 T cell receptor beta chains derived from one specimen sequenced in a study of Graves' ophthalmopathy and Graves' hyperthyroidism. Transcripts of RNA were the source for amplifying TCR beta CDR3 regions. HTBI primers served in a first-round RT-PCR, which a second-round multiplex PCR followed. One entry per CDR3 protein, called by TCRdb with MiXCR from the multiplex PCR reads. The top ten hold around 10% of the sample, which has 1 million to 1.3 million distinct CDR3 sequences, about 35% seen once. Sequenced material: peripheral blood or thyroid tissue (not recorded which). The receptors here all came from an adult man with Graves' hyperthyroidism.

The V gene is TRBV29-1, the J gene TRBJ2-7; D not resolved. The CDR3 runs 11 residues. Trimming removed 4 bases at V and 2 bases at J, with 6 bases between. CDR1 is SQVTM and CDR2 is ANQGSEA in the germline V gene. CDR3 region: CSVAATYEQYF. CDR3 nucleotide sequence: TGCAGCGTTGCAGCCACCTACGAGCAGTACTTC.

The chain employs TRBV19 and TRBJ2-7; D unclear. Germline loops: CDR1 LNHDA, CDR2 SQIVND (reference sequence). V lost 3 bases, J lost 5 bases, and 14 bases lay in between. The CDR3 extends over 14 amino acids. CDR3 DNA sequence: TGTGCCAGTAGTATTCCGGGCGCAGGAAACGAGCAGTACTTC. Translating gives CASSIPGAGNEQYF.

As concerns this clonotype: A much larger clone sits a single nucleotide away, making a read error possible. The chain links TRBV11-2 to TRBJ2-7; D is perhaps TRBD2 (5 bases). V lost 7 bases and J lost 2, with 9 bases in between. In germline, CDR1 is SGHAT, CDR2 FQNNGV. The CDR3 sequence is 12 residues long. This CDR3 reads CASIEGPYEQYF. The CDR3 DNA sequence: TGTGCCAGCATCGAGGGTCCCTACGAGCAGTACTTC.

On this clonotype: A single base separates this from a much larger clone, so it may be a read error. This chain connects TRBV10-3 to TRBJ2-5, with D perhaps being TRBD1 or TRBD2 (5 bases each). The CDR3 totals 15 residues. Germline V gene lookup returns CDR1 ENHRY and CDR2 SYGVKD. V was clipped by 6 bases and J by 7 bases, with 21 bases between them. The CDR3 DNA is TGTGCCATCAGGGGACGGGATAGCGACATCGGGACCCAGTACTTC. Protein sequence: CAIRGRDSDIGTQYF.

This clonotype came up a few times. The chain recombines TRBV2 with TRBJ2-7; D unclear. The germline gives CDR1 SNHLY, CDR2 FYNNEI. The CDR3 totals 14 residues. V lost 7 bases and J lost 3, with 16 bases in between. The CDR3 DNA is TGTGCCAGCAACCCTGCTGGCTCAAGCTACGAGCAGTACTTC. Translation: CASNPAGSSYEQYF. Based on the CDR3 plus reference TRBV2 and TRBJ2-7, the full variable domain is EPEVTQTPSHQVTQMGQEVILRCVPISNHLYFYWYRQILGQKVEFLVSFYNNEISEKSEIFDDQFSVERPDGSNFTLKIRSTKLEDSAMYFCASNPAGSSYEQYFGPGTRLTVT.

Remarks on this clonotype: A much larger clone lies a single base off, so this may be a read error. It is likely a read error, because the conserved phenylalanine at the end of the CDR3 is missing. The CDR3 loop is CSARDIDSNQPQHL. CDR3 nucleotide sequence: TGCAGTGCTAGGGACATCGATAGCAATCAGCCCCAGCATCTT. The chain uses TRBV20-1 and TRBJ1-5; D possibly corresponds to TRBD1 (5 bases). Germline-derived CDR1 and CDR2 are DFQATT and SNEGSKA (reference sequence). The CDR3 is 14 residues long. The ends were cut back, 3 bases at V and 0 bases at J, with 9 bases in the middle.

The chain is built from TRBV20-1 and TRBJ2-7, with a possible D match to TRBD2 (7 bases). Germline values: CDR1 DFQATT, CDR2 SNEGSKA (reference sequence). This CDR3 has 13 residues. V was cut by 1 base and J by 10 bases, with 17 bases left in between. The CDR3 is CSARVGGELNQYF. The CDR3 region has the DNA TGCAGTGCTAGAGTAGGGGGGGAGTTGAATCAGTACTTC.

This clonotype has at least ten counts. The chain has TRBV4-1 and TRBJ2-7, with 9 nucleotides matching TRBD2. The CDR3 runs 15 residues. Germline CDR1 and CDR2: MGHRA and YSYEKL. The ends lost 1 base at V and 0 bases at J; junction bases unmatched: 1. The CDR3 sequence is CASSQGTSDSYEQYF. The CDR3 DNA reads TGCGCCAGCAGCCAAGGGACTAGCGACTCCTACGAGCAGTACTTC.

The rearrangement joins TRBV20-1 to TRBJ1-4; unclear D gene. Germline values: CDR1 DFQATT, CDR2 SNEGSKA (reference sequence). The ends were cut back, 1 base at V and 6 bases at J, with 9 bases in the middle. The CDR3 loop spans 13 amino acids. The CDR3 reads CSARGTRDEKLFF. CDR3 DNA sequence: TGCAGTGCTAGAGGAACCCGGGATGAAAAACTGTTTTTT.

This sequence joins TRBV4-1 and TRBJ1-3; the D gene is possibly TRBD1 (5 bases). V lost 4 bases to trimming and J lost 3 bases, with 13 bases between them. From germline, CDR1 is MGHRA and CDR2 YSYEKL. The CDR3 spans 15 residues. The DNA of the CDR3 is TGCGCCAGCAGCCCCTTAACGCAGGGTGGAAACACCATATATTTT. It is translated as CASSPLTQGGNTIYF.

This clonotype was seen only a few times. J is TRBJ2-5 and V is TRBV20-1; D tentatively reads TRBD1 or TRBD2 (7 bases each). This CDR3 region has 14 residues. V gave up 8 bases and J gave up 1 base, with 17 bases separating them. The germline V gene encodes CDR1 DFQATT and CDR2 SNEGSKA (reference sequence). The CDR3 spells CSLSRGGAQETQYF. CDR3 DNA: TGCAGTCTAAGCAGGGGGGGGGCCCAAGAGACCCAGTACTTC.

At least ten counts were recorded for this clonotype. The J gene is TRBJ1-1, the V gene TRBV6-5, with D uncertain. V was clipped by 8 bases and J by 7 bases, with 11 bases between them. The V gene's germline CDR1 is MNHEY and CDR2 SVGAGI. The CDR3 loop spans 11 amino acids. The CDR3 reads CASGNNVEAFF. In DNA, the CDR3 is TGTGCCAGCGGTAATAACGTTGAAGCTTTCTTT.

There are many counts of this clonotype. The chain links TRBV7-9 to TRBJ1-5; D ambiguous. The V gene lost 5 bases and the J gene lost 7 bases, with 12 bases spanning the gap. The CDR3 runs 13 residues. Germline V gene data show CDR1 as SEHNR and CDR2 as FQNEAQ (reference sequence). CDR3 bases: TGTGCCAGCAGCACGGAGGGCCGACAGCCCCAGCATTTT. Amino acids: CASSTEGRQPQHF.

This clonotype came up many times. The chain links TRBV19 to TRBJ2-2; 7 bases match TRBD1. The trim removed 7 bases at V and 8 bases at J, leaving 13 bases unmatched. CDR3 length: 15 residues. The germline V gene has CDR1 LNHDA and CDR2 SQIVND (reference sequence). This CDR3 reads CASTPGQSGAGELFF. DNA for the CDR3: TGTGCCAGTACTCCGGGACAGTCGGGCGCGGGGGAGCTGTTTTTT.

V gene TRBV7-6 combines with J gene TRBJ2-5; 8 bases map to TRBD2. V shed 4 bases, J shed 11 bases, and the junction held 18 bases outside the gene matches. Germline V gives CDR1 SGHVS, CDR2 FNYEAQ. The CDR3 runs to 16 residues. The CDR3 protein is CASSSSSGLVRDTQYF. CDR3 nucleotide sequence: TGTGCCAGCAGCTCCTCCTCGGGACTAGTAAGGGATACGCAGTACTTC.

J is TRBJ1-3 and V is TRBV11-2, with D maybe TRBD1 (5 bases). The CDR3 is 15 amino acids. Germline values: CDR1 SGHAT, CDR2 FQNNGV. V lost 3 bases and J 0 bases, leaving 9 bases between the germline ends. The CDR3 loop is CASSFRGFSGNTIYF. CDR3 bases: TGTGCCAGCAGCTTTCGGGGCTTCTCTGGAAACACCATATATTTT.

The CDR3 sequence: CASRDRPEPSYEQYF. CDR3 sequence (DNA): TGCGCCAGCAGAGACCGACCCGAACCCTCCTACGAGCAGTACTTC. This chain connects TRBV10-2 to TRBJ2-7; D is unclear. The length of the CDR3 is 15 residues. Germline V gene lookup returns CDR1 WSHSY and CDR2 SAAADI. Trimming cost V 6 bases and J 0 bases, with 15 bases left between them.

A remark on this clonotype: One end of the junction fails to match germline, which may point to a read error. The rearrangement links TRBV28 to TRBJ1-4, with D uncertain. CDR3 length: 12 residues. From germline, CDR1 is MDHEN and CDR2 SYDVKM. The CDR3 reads CASGLPNEKLFF. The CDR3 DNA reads TGTGCCAGCGGTTTGCCTAATGAAAAACTGTTTTTT.

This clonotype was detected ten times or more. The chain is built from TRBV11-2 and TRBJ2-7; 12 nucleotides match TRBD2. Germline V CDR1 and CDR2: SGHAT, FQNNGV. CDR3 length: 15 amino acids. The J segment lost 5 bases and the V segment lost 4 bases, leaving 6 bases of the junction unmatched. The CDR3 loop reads CASSSRLAGDHEQYF. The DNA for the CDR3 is TGTGCCAGCAGCTCTCGACTAGCGGGAGATCACGAGCAGTACTTC.

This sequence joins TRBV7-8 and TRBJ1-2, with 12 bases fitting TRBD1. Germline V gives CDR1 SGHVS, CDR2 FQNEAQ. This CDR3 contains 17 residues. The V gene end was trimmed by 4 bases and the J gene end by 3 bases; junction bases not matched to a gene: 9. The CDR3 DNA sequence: TGTGCCAGCAGCTCCATACCGGGACAGGGGGCCTACTATGGCTACACCTTC. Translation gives CASSSIPGQGAYYGYTF.

The CDR3 bases are TGTGCCAGCAGTGGCTACGGGACAGGGGAGCTGTTTTTT. Its protein product is CASSGYGTGELFF. The V call is TRBV25-1, the J call TRBJ2-2; D is possibly TRBD1 (6 bases). This CDR3 is built from 13 residues. Germline V CDR1 and CDR2: MGHDK, SYGVNS. Between the trimmed V and J ends, which lost 4 bases and 8 bases, there was a span of 11 bases.

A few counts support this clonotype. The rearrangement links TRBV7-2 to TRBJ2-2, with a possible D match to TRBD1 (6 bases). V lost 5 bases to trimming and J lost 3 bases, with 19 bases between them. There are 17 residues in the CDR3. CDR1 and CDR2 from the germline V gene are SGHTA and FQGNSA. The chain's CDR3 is CASSVKKGGGDTGELFF. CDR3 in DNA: TGTGCCAGCAGCGTCAAAAAAGGGGGTGGTGACACCGGGGAGCTGTTTTTT.

The DNA for the CDR3 is TGTGCCAGCAGCTTGTTAGTTAAGACCCAGTACTTC. Residues: CASSLLVKTQYF. The chain has TRBV7-9 and TRBJ2-5; unclear D gene. V lost 3 bases to trimming and J lost 6 bases, with 8 bases between them. The CDR3 is 12 amino acids. Germline V CDR1 and CDR2: SEHNR, FQNEAQ (reference sequence).

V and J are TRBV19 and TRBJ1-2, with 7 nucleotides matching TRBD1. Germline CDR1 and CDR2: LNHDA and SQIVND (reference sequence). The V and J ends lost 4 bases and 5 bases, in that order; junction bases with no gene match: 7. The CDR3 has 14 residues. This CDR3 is CASSTGTDFYGYTF. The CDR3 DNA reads TGTGCCAGTAGTACCGGGACAGACTTTTATGGCTACACCTTC.

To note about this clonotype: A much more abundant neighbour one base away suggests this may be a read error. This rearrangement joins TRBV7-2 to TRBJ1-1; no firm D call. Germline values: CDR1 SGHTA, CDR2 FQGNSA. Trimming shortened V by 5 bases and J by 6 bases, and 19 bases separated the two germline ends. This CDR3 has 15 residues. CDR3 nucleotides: TGTACCAGCAGCCAACATCCGGGCGGCTCGTCTGAAGCTTTCTTT. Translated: CTSSQHPGGSSEAFF.

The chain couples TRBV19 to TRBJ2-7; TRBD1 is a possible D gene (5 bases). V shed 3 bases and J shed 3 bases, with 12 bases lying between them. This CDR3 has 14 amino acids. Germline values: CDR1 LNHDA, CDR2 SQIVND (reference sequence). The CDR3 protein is CASSIKVGLYEQYF. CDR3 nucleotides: TGTGCCAGTAGTATCAAAGTGGGGCTCTACGAGCAGTACTTC.

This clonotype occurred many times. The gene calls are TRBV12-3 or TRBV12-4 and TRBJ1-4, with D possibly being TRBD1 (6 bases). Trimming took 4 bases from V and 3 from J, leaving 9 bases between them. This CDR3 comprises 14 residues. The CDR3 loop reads CASSSHRANEKLFF. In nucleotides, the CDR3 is TGTGCCAGCAGTTCCCACAGGGCTAATGAAAAACTGTTTTTT.

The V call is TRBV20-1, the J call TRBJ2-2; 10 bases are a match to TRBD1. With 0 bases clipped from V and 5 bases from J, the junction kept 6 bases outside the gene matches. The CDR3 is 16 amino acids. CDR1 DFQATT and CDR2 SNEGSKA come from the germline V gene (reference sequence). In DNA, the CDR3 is TGCAGTGCTAGAGATGGCGACAGGGGGCCAACCGGGGAGCTGTTTTTT. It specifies CSARDGDRGPTGELFF.

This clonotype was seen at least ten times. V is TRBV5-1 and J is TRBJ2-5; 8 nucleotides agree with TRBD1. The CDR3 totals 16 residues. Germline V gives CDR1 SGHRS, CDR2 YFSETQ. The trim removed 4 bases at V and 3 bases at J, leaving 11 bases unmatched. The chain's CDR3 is CASSPRDRTGKETQYF. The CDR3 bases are TGCGCCAGCAGCCCCCGAGACCGGACAGGGAAAGAGACCCAGTACTTC.